This T cell receptor beta chain was identified during a study of blood T cell repertoires in COVID-19. As for the study in general: COVID-19 samples from acute and convalescent phases originated in the United States, Italy and Spain. Sources were T cells, B-cell-depleted T cells, or PBMCs; the material itself was cDNA or gDNA.

CDR1 MDHEN and CDR2 SYDVKM come from the germline V gene. V shed 2 bases and J 7 bases; nucleotides not matched to a gene: 6. The CDR3 sequence is 15 residues long. Original handling: It was from reference gene primer amplification that nucleated cell counts were estimated. The repertoire was sequenced with immunoSEQ multiplex PCR; TCRdb's copy has only in-frame clones and lacks some. That table is the source of V, J and clone size, and D and trimming were worked out from the DNA. This repertoire shows 200,000 to 250,000 clones, roughly 87% found once; its top ten account for 12%. The V gene is TRBV28, the J gene TRBJ1-5; TRBD1 matches 9 bases. The specimen sequenced was peripheral blood. This TCR derives from a woman between 18 and 29 years old who had recovered from COVID-19. CDR3 residues: CASSLTGGARQPQHF. The CDR3 nucleotides read TGTGCCAGCAGTTTAACAGGGGGCGCGAGACAGCCCCAGCATTTT. Full variable domain (remainder filled in from reference TRBV28 and TRBJ1-5): DVKVTQSSRYLVKRTGEKVFLECVQDMDHENMFWYRQDPGLGLRLIYFSYDVKMKEKGDIPEGYSVSREKKERFSLILESASTNQTSMYLCASSLTGGARQPQHFGDGTRLSIL.